The 24 T cell receptor beta chains presented below share a single source sample, sequenced in a study of somatic mutations in cytotoxic T cells in rheumatoid arthritis. Sequenced by immunoSEQ multiplex PCR; TCRdb stores in-frame clones only, minus some. Here the sample spans about 25,000 clones, 82% being singletons. Sequencing was performed on CD8+ T cells sorted from blood. All receptors come from a man aged 50-60 years in good health.

V usage is TRBV10-1 and J usage is TRBJ1-1, with a possible D match to TRBD1 (6 bases). Trimming shortened V by 3 bases and J by 6 bases, and 14 bases separated the two germline ends. This CDR3 region has 14 residues. Germline-derived CDR1 and CDR2 are WNHNN and SYGVQD (reference sequence). In nucleotides, the CDR3 is TGCGCCAGCAGTGAATACAGGGAGGCGGCTGAAGCTTTCTTT. It is translated as CASSEYREAAEAFF.

The chain combines TRBV19 with TRBJ2-5; D is perhaps TRBD1 (6 bases). Trimming removed 4 bases at V and 7 bases at J, with 16 bases between. The CDR3 loop spans 14 amino acids. Germline-derived CDR1 and CDR2 are LNHDA and SQIVND (reference sequence). CDR3 loop: CASSTSQGIGTQYF. The CDR3 coding sequence is TGTGCCAGTAGTACCTCCCAGGGGATCGGGACCCAGTACTTC.

CDR3 residues: CASSLGRGVNEQFF. CDR3 nucleotide sequence: TGTGCCAGCAGCTTGGGCAGGGGGGTTAATGAGCAGTTCTTC. The chain carries TRBV5-6 and TRBJ2-1; maybe TRBD1 (7 bases). Trimming shortened V by 0 bases and J by 7 bases, and 11 bases separated the two germline ends. Germline CDR1 SGHDT, CDR2 YYEEEE. CDR3 size: 14 residues.

This chain links TRBV19 with TRBJ1-5; 9 bases map to TRBD1. Trimming removed 8 bases from V and 3 bases from J; junction bases left unmatched: 8. Germline-derived CDR1 and CDR2 are LNHDA and SQIVND (reference sequence). The CDR3 has 15 residues. CDR3 nucleotide sequence: TGTGCCAGTTCCTACAGGGGGCGGTCCAATCAGCCCCAGCATTTT. It codes for CASSYRGRSNQPQHF.

This clone showed up just once. This chain uses TRBV13 with TRBJ2-7; D is perhaps TRBD2 (6 bases). The CDR3 contains 15 residues. Germline lookup yields CDR1 PRHDT and CDR2 FYEKMQ (reference sequence). The V end was cut by 0 bases, the J end by 0 bases, with 9 bases between. CDR3 sequence reads: CASSLGRGSSYEQYF. The CDR3 DNA reads as TGTGCCAGCAGCTTAGGACGGGGGAGCTCCTACGAGCAGTACTTC.

This chain connects TRBV11-2 to TRBJ1-1; a possible D gene is TRBD1 (5 bases). The CDR3 spans 13 residues. Germline CDR1 is SGHAT and CDR2 is FQNNGV. Trimming removed 5 bases from V and 12 bases from J, with 19 bases in between. As DNA, the CDR3 is TGTGCCAGCAGCAAGCGGGGGGGGGAGATGACTTTCTTT. Its protein is CASSKRGGEMTFF.

The chain employs TRBV11-2 and TRBJ2-5; D possibly corresponds to TRBD1 (6 bases). The CDR3 has 15 residues. CDR1 and CDR2 (germline): SGHAT, FQNNGV. Trimming took off 0 bases at V and 5 bases at J, with 13 bases between the two ends. Here the CDR3 DNA reads TGTGCCAGCAGCTTAGAATGGGGGCCGAGGGAGACCCAGTACTTC. Translated, it gives CASSLEWGPRETQYF. Looking up the rest from reference TRBV11-2 and TRBJ2-5 gives the full variable domain: EAGVAQSPRYKIIEKRQSVAFWCNPISGHATLYWYQQILGQGPKLLIQFQNNGVVDDSQLPKDRFSAERLKGVDSTLKIQPAKLEDSAVYLCASSLEWGPRETQYFGPGTRLLVL.

The CDR3 DNA reads TGTGCCAGTAGTATAGATATCCCGACTGGAAACACCATATATTTT. Its protein is CASSIDIPTGNTIYF. This chain links TRBV19 with TRBJ1-3, with D unclear. CDR3 length: 15 residues. From germline, CDR1 is LNHDA and CDR2 SQIVND (reference sequence). V was pared by 0 bases and J by 2 bases, with 8 bases between. Looking up the rest from reference TRBV19 and TRBJ1-3 gives the full variable domain: DGGITQSPKYLFRKEGQNVTLSCEQNLNHDAMYWYRQDPGQGLRLIYYSQIVNDFQKGDIAEGYSVSREKKESFPLTVTSAQKNPTAFYLCASSIDIPTGNTIYFGEGSWLTVV.

This chain links TRBV6-1 with TRBJ1-5, with D perhaps TRBD1 (5 bases). The germline gives CDR1 MNHNS, CDR2 SASEGT. This CDR3 is 14 amino acids long. Trimming pared 3 bases from V and 5 bases from J, leaving 11 bases between. The CDR3: CASSEGREYQPQHF. CDR3 in DNA: TGTGCCAGCAGTGAGGGCAGGGAGTATCAGCCCCAGCATTTT.

The gene calls are TRBV6-1 and TRBJ1-4, with 8 bases identical to TRBD1. Germline V CDR1 and CDR2: MNHNS, SASEGT. Germline trimming cut 4 bases from V and 8 bases from J; bases unmatched to any gene: 9. This CDR3 region has 15 residues. The CDR3 nucleotides are TGTGCCAGCAGTGTAAGGGACAGGCTAGGGGAAAAACTGTTTTTT. It yields the protein CASSVRDRLGEKLFF.

The chain uses TRBV11-2 and TRBJ1-1, with D unclear. Germline V lookup: CDR1 SGHAT, CDR2 FQNNGV. The length of the CDR3 is 14 residues. The ends were cut back, 5 bases at V and 1 base at J, with 11 bases in the middle. The CDR3 DNA reads TGTGCCAGCAGCCTAGGACTGAGGAACACTGAAGCTTTCTTT. Translation: CASSLGLRNTEAFF. The variable domain in full, with the rest retrieved from reference TRBV11-2 and TRBJ1-1, is EAGVAQSPRYKIIEKRQSVAFWCNPISGHATLYWYQQILGQGPKLLIQFQNNGVVDDSQLPKDRFSAERLKGVDSTLKIQPAKLEDSAVYLCASSLGLRNTEAFFGQGTRLTVV.

This clone appeared a few times. The rearrangement links TRBV7-9 to TRBJ2-7; 11 positions agree with TRBD2. The CDR3 loop spans 16 amino acids. J gave up 2 bases and V 5 bases, and 8 bases lay outside the gene matches. Germline assignment: CDR1 SEHNR and CDR2 FQNEAQ (reference sequence). CDR3 nucleotides: TGTGCCAGCAGCGCTACCCTAGCGGGAGGCGCCTACGAGCAGTACTTC. Translation gives CASSATLAGGAYEQYF.

The chain uses TRBV10-1 and TRBJ1-1; the D is unclear. Germline CDR1 and CDR2: WNHNN and SYGVQD (reference sequence). The CDR3 runs to 13 residues. V lost 4 bases to trimming and J lost 0 bases, with 6 bases between them. The CDR3 sequence is CASSVEVNTEAFF. The CDR3 nucleotides are TGCGCCAGCAGTGTGGAGGTGAACACTGAAGCTTTCTTT.

The rearrangement links TRBV6-6 to TRBJ1-2, with 7 bases fitting TRBD1. This CDR3 spans 16 amino acids. CDR1 MNHNY and CDR2 SVGAGI come from the germline V gene (reference sequence). Trimming removed 4 bases from V and 3 bases from J; junction bases left unmatched: 11. The CDR3 coding sequence is TGTGCCAGCAGTTCCCTCCTGGACAGGCGATACTATGGCTACACCTTC. Its translation: CASSSLLDRRYYGYTF.

This clone was detected only a few times. The rearrangement links TRBV7-9 to TRBJ2-3; possible D gene TRBD2, 5 bases. Germline CDR1 SEHNR, CDR2 FQNEAQ (reference sequence). V dropped 1 base and J dropped 3 bases, with 17 bases sitting between them. The CDR3 spans 17 residues. The CDR3 coding sequence is TGTGCCAGCAGCTTAGGACGGGGAAGGGTGAGGACAGATACGCAGTATTTT. It encodes CASSLGRGRVRTDTQYF.

The rearrangement joins TRBV7-9 to TRBJ1-1, with a tentative D call TRBD1 (5 bases). With 3 bases removed from V and 5 bases from J, the gap between germline ends came to 7 bases. Germline V gives CDR1 SEHNR, CDR2 FQNEAQ (reference sequence). The CDR3 contains 12 residues. The CDR3 DNA is TGTGCCAGCAGCTTCGAGGGGACTGAAGCTTTCTTT. Translated, it gives CASSFEGTEAFF.

This clone was recorded once. This chain links TRBV7-9 with TRBJ2-6; either TRBD1 or TRBD2 may supply D (5 bases each). CDR1 and CDR2 (germline): SEHNR, FQNEAQ (reference sequence). V lost 3 bases and J 2 bases, leaving 14 bases between the germline ends. This CDR3 contains 17 residues. For the CDR3, the DNA is TGTGCCAGCAGCTTTTACTCCGGGACCCCTGGGGCCAACGTCCTGACTTTC. It is translated as CASSFYSGTPGANVLTF. The full variable domain, with the rest looked up from reference TRBV7-9 and TRBJ2-6, is DTGVSQNPRHKITKRGQNVTFRCDPISEHNRLYWYRQTLGQGPEFLTYFQNEAQLEKSRLLSDRFSAERPKGSFSTLEIQRTEQGDSAMYLCASSFYSGTPGANVLTFGAGSRLTVL.

V usage is TRBV6-5 and J usage is TRBJ1-1; D unresolved. Germline CDR1 reads MNHEY; CDR2 reads SVGAGI. This CDR3 spans 14 amino acids. Trimming left V 0 bases short and J 3 bases short, with 8 bases between. The CDR3 DNA follows: TGTGCCAGCAGTTACTCGGCCGAACACACTGAAGCTTTCTTT. This translates into CASSYSAEHTEAFF.

A few counts support this clone. The chain uses TRBV6-5 and TRBJ2-5; D is possibly TRBD2 (6 bases). V was clipped by 7 bases and J by 2 bases, with 17 bases between them. The CDR3 loop spans 15 amino acids. Germline V CDR1 and CDR2: MNHEY, SVGAGI. The CDR3, as DNA: TGTGCCAGCACCGCGGGTTTTGGGGGGCAAGAGACCCAGTACTTC. This translates into CASTAGFGGQETQYF.

The chain employs TRBV13 and TRBJ2-7; no firm D call. V gave up 0 bases and J gave up 3 bases, with 3 bases separating them. The CDR3 is made up of 12 amino acids. The germline gives CDR1 PRHDT, CDR2 FYEKMQ (reference sequence). The CDR3 loop reads CASSLGGYEQYF. In nucleotides, the CDR3 is TGTGCCAGCAGCTTAGGGGGCTACGAGCAGTACTTC.

The rearrangement joins TRBV14 to TRBJ1-4, with 8 bases fitting TRBD1. Germline V gene sequence: CDR1 SGHDN, CDR2 FVKESK. The CDR3 has 18 amino acids. J lost 0 bases, V lost 3 bases, and 9 bases had no gene match. Written as DNA, the CDR3 is TGTGCCAGCAGCCACGCTGTTCCGACAGGGGCAACTAATGAAAAACTGTTTTTT. Amino acid sequence: CASSHAVPTGATNEKLFF.

The CDR3 nucleotides read TGTGCCATCAGTGGTGGGACTAGTGTGCCCGGGGAGCTGTTTTTT. This codes for CAISGGTSVPGELFF. The gene calls are TRBV10-3 and TRBJ2-2, with TRBD2 matching over 8 bases. Germline lookup yields CDR1 ENHRY and CDR2 SYGVKD. CDR3 size: 15 residues. V lost 4 bases and J lost 6; bases outside the gene matches: 7.

The chain has TRBV9 and TRBJ1-3, with 7 bases that match TRBD1. The V segment lost 0 bases and the J segment 4 bases; nucleotides outside the gene matches: 10. Germline V lookup: CDR1 SGDLS, CDR2 YYNGEE. The CDR3 extends over 17 amino acids. The CDR3 sequence is CASSVDWRGRRGNTIYF. The CDR3 DNA reads TGTGCCAGCAGCGTAGATTGGAGGGGGCGCCGCGGAAACACCATATATTTT.

The V call is TRBV6-6, the J call TRBJ1-1, with 8 bases fitting TRBD1. With 6 bases clipped from V and 1 base from J, the junction kept 4 bases outside the gene matches. The CDR3 is 14 amino acids. Germline V CDR1 and CDR2: MNHNY, SVGAGI (reference sequence). Here the CDR3 DNA reads TGTGCCAGCAGCCCCAGGGGGCGGAACACTGAAGCTTTCTTT. Its protein is CASSPRGRNTEAFF.